This T cell receptor beta chain was recovered during a study of CD8 T cells in Susac syndrome. With random hexamers, about 0.5 to 1 ug RNA was reverse transcribed. MiXCR was run by TCRdb on the immunoSEQ multiplex PCR reads, yielding one entry per CDR3 protein. This sample has roughly 170,000 distinct CDR3 sequences, with around 93% found just once. The study used treatment-naive patients who had stable or active relapsing-remitting disease as multiple sclerosis controls. Negative isolation yielded the CD8+ and CD4+ T cells, while FACS enriched the TEMRA cells. Germline CDR1 and CDR2: KGHSH and LQKENI. V gave up 4 bases and J gave up 5 bases, with 8 bases separating them. This CDR3 is built from 12 residues.

The TCR sequence derives from a human donor with multiple sclerosis. Sequencing was done on a sample of CD4+ T cells from PBMCs. The chain links TRBV18 to TRBJ1-1, with D hard to call. The CDR3 coding sequence is TGTGCCAGCTCACGGAGGGATACTGAAGCTTTCTTT. This encodes CASSRRDTEAFF.